This T cell receptor beta chain was profiled in a study of T cell repertoires in cytomegalovirus infection. At the level of the study: Matching HLA type and CMV infection were both indicated by public TCR beta signatures. Study results and caveats: HLA-C-restricted TCR beta clonotypes specific for CMV led the ex vivo response. Carriers of CMV plus the relevant HLA were identified by cumulative public TCR beta family frequency.

The CDR3 is 15 residues long. V shed 6 bases, J shed 3 bases, and the junction held 7 bases outside the gene matches. Per the germline V gene, CDR1 is MDHEN and CDR2 is SYDVKM. TCRdb fed the reads into MiXCR, producing one record per CDR3 protein. The data hold fewer than 550,000 distinct CDR3 sequences, with around a quarter observed a single time. This clonotype was seen a few times. Its antigen remains unidentified. The chain combines TRBV28 with TRBJ1-5, with 8 bases identical to TRBD1. Sequenced input: PBMCs. The receptor was isolated from a human donor in good health (CMV status not recorded). Some clones in this sample may be carry-over from other donors' samples. CDR3 sequence: CASSWDRRYNQPQHF. The DNA for the CDR3 is TGTGCCAGCAGCTGGGACAGGAGATACAATCAGCCCCAGCATTTT.